The 17 T cell receptor beta chains in this list originate from one sample, sequenced in a study of graft-versus-host responses after intestinal transplantation. Labeling with CFSE marked 200,000 or so responder cells, which were plated with 200,000 or so irradiated, violet-dye-labeled stimulator cells. Assay: immunoSEQ multiplex PCR; the TCRdb copy retains only in-frame clones and omits some. The sample contains about 2,200 clones, around 33% of which appear only once. This specimen consisted of alloreactive CD8+ T cells from a mixed lymphocyte reaction culture, obtained before transplantation. The subset denotes: CFSE-low proliferating T cells sorted from approximately six-day pre-transplant mixed lymphocyte reaction (GvH or HvG direction). These TCRs come from a human patient who was an organ donor for intestinal transplantation.

CDR3 coding DNA: TGTGCCAGCAGCTTGATTAGCGGGGGGCTACAAGAGACCCAGTACTTC. As protein: CASSLISGGLQETQYF. The chain recombines TRBV7-2 with TRBJ2-5, with 10 bases matching TRBD2. Trimming took 3 bases from V and 2 from J; bases not matched to a gene: 6. The CDR3 loop spans 16 amino acids. CDR1 and CDR2 (germline): SGHTA, FQGNSA. Filled out from reference TRBV7-2 and TRBJ2-5, the complete variable domain reads GAGVSQSPSNKVTEKGKDVELRCDPISGHTALYWYRQSLGQGLEFLIYFQGNSAPDKSGLPSDRFSAERTGGSVSTLTIQRTQQEDSAVYLCASSLISGGLQETQYFGPGTRLLVL.

This clone was observed a handful of times. The chain recombines TRBV29-1 with TRBJ2-1, with D perhaps given as TRBD1 or TRBD2 (5 bases each). Germline assignment: CDR1 SQVTM and CDR2 ANQGSEA. The CDR3 covers 13 residues. V was clipped by 7 bases and J by 3 bases, with 13 bases between them. The chain's CDR3 is CSALRGDYNEQFF. The CDR3 bases are TGCAGCGCCCTCCGAGGGGACTACAATGAGCAGTTCTTC.

This chain joins TRBV7-6 and TRBJ2-2; D is ambiguous. Trimming pared 5 bases from V and 4 bases from J, leaving 8 bases between. Per germline, CDR1 SGHVS and CDR2 FNYEAQ. The CDR3 is 13 residues long. CDR3 DNA sequence: TGTGCCAGCAGCCGTACTATCACCGGGGAGCTGTTTTTT. This gives the protein CASSRTITGELFF.

This clone was counted only a few times. V is TRBV10-3 and J is TRBJ1-1; TRBD1 is a possible D gene (5 bases). The CDR3 has 14 amino acids. Germline V lookup: CDR1 ENHRY, CDR2 SYGVKD. Trimming removed 3 bases at V and 5 bases at J, with 13 bases between. In DNA form, the CDR3 reads TGTGCCATCAGTGATCTTGGGGGAGGAACTGAAGCTTTCTTT. The encoded protein is CAISDLGGGTEAFF.

V usage is TRBV27 and J usage is TRBJ2-1, with D perhaps TRBD1 (5 bases). The CDR3 length is 13 residues. Germline CDR1 is MNHEY and CDR2 is SMNVEV (reference sequence). With 3 bases removed from V and 5 bases from J, the gap between germline ends came to 8 bases. This chain's CDR3 is CASSLGRNNEQFF. The CDR3, as DNA: TGTGCCAGCAGTTTGGGGCGGAACAATGAGCAGTTCTTC.

The chain combines TRBV18 with TRBJ1-3; D gene ambiguous. The germline V gene has CDR1 KGHSH and CDR2 LQKENI. The V gene lost 3 bases and the J gene lost 0 bases, with 12 bases spanning the gap. CDR3 length: 16 amino acids. CDR3 coding DNA: TGTGCCAGCTCACCTTATCGGGTCCTCTCTGGAAACACCATATATTTT. It encodes CASSPYRVLSGNTIYF.

V usage is TRBV27 and J usage is TRBJ2-7, with TRBD1 identical over 8 bases. Per germline, CDR1 MNHEY and CDR2 SMNVEV (reference sequence). CDR3 length: 13 residues. Unmatched junction bases numbered 5, after V lost 6 bases and J lost 4 bases. CDR3 in DNA: TGTGCCAGCAGAATTGGACAGGGTTACGAGCAGTACTTC. Translating it yields CASRIGQGYEQYF.

The chain combines TRBV6-5 with TRBJ2-3; D gene unclear. Deletions cut 5 bases from V and 5 bases from J, with 11 bases between. The CDR3 contains 13 residues. Looked up from germline, CDR1 is MNHEY and CDR2 is SVGAGI. CDR3 residues: CASSTSIQDTQYF. CDR3 sequence (DNA): TGTGCCAGCAGTACATCGATCCAAGATACGCAGTATTTT.

The genes are TRBV7-4 and TRBJ2-1; the match to TRBD1 covers 8 bases. Trimming at V came to 6 bases and at J to 2 bases, leaving 12 bases not matched to a gene. The CDR3 has 17 amino acids. In germline, CDR1 is SGHVT, CDR2 SQSDAQ. CDR3 region: CASSLPRQGIAYNEQFF. The CDR3 region has the DNA TGTGCCAGCAGTTTACCAAGACAGGGGATAGCCTACAATGAGCAGTTCTTC.

This chain joins TRBV25-1 and TRBJ1-1; no firm D call. Germline V gives CDR1 MGHDK, CDR2 SYGVNS. The V and J ends lost 5 bases and 6 bases respectively, with 10 bases between them. The CDR3 has 12 amino acids. CDR3 in amino acids: CASSFDFSEAFF. CDR3 in DNA: TGTGCCAGCAGTTTCGACTTCTCTGAAGCTTTCTTT.

The V gene is TRBV18, the J gene TRBJ2-5; D is uncertain. V lost 10 bases to trimming and J lost 5 bases, with 20 bases between them. The CDR3 loop spans 14 amino acids. Germline CDR1 reads KGHSH; CDR2 reads LQKENI. CDR3 coding DNA: TGTGCCACCACTGCCCTTGGTGATGGGGAGACCCAGTACTTC. Its protein product is CATTALGDGETQYF.

This clone appeared a few times. The rearrangement links TRBV28 to TRBJ2-7; D is uncertain. Germline CDR1 and CDR2: MDHEN and SYDVKM. The V end was cut by 5 bases, the J end by 2 bases, with 10 bases between. The CDR3 runs 13 residues. Here the CDR3 reads CASSPPYTYEQYF. DNA for the CDR3: TGTGCCAGCAGTCCTCCTTACACCTACGAGCAGTACTTC.

This clone was seen more than once but under ten times. The gene calls are TRBV4-1 and TRBJ2-7; D may match TRBD1 or TRBD2 (6 bases each). This CDR3 has 20 amino acids. Germline V gene lookup returns CDR1 MGHRA and CDR2 YSYEKL. V lost 4 bases to trimming and J lost 7 bases, with 35 bases between them. In DNA, the CDR3 is TGCGCCAGCAGCCGATCCCCCCGGGGGCGCTTGGGTCCTCCGGCGGGGGAGCAGTACTTC. Translating it yields CASSRSPRGRLGPPAGEQYF.

This chain connects TRBV7-9 to TRBJ1-1; D is uncertain. The CDR3 is made up of 12 amino acids. Trimming removed 3 bases at V and 7 bases at J, with 9 bases between. The germline V gene encodes CDR1 SEHNR and CDR2 FQNEAQ (reference sequence). The CDR3 coding sequence is TGTGCCAGCAGCTTCGGCGGTAATGAAGCTTTCTTT. The encoded protein is CASSFGGNEAFF. The entire variable domain, with the rest obtained from reference TRBV7-9 and TRBJ1-1, is as follows: DTGVSQNPRHKITKRGQNVTFRCDPISEHNRLYWYRQTLGQGPEFLTYFQNEAQLEKSRLLSDRFSAERPKGSFSTLEIQRTEQGDSAMYLCASSFGGNEAFFGQGTRLTVV.

This clone was observed a handful of times. The gene calls are TRBV4-1 and TRBJ1-2; D remains unclear. The CDR3 is 13 amino acids. Germline-derived CDR1 and CDR2 are MGHRA and YSYEKL. Trimming pared 5 bases from V and 7 bases from J, leaving 14 bases between. CDR3 region: CASSFFSGGGYTF. CDR3 DNA: TGCGCCAGCAGCTTTTTTTCGGGCGGTGGCTACACCTTC.

A few counts support this clone. The chain couples TRBV6-5 to TRBJ2-5; 9 bases are shared with TRBD1. After removal of 6 bases from V and 5 bases from J, the junction contained 10 bases not matched to a gene. This CDR3 spans 15 amino acids. CDR1 and CDR2 (germline): MNHEY, SVGAGI. CDR3 nucleotide sequence: TGTGCCAGCAGCCGAATACAGGGGGCGCGGGAGACCCAGTACTTC. Its protein product is CASSRIQGARETQYF.

The CDR3 DNA is TGTGCCAGCAGTTTAGCCGGTTATACCATCCGCTACAATGAGCAGTTCTTC. This codes for CASSLAGYTIRYNEQFF. V is TRBV28 and J is TRBJ2-1, with no clear D. V lost 2 bases and J 3 bases, leaving 17 bases between the germline ends. The CDR3 sequence is 17 residues long. CDR1 is MDHEN, CDR2 SYDVKM, per germline.